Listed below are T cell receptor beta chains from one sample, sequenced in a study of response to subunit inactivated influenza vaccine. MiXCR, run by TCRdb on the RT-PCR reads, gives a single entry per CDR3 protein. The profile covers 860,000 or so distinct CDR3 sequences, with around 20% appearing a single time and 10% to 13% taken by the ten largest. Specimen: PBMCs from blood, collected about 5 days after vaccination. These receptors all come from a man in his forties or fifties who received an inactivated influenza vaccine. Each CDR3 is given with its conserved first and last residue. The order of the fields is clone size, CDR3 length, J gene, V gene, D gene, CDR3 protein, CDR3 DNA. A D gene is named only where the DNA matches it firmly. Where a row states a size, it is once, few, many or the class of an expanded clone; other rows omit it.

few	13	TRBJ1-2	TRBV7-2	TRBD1	CASSLTGARGYTF	TGTGCCAGCAGCTTAACAGGGGCGCGGGGCTACACCTTC
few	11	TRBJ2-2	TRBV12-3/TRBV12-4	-	CASKKAGELFF	TGTGCCAGCAAAAAGGCGGGGGAGCTGTTTTTT
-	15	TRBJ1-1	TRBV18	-	CASSPSSDRNTEAFF	TGTGCCAGCTCACCATCTTCGGACAGGAACACTGAAGCTTTCTTT
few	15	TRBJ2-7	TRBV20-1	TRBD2	CSARGLAAVSYEQYF	TGCAGTGCTAGGGGACTAGCGGCGGTCTCCTACGAGCAGTACTTC
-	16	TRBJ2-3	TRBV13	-	CASSSRRGTLPDTQYF	TGTGCCAGCAGCTCCCGGCGAGGGACCCTCCCAGATACGCAGTATTTT
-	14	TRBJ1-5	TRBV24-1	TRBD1	CATSPGGSSQPQHF	TGTGCCACCAGTCCAGGGGGAAGCAGTCAGCCCCAGCATTTT
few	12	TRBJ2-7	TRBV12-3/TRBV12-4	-	CASSLSGPGQYF	TGTGCCAGCAGTTTATCGGGGCCGGGGCAGTACTTC
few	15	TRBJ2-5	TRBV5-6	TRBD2	CASNRGLAKQETQYF	TGTGCCAGCAATCGGGGACTAGCGAAACAAGAGACCCAGTACTTC
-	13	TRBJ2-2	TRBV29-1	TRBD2	CSVEGGVTGELFF	TGCAGCGTTGAGGGAGGGGTCACCGGGGAGCTGTTTTTT
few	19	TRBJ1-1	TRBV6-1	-	CASSQNPQAITSLYTEAFF	TGTGCCAGCAGCCAAAACCCACAGGCTATAACAAGTTTGTACACTGAAGCTTTCTTT
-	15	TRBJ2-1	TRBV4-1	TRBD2	CASSQVARGVDEQFF	TGCGCCAGCAGCCAAGTGGCGCGGGGGGTCGATGAGCAGTTCTTC
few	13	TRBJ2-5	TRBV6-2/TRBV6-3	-	CASRDSLQETQYF	TGTGCCAGCAGGGACAGTCTGCAAGAGACCCAGTACTTC
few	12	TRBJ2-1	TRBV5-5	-	CASSGGNNEQFF	TGTGCCAGCAGCGGGGGAAACAATGAGCAGTTCTTC
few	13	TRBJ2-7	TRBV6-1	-	CASSQGPQYEQYF	TGTGCCAGCAGCCAAGGGCCACAGTACGAGCAGTACTTC
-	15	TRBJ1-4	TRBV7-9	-	CASSPRGGVREKLFF	TGTGCCAGCAGCCCCCGTGGGGGGGTAAGGGAAAAACTGTTTTTT
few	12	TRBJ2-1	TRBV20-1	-	CSALQGGREQFF	TGCAGTGCTCTCCAAGGGGGACGGGAGCAGTTCTTC
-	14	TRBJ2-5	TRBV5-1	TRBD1	CASSKGTAQETQYF	TGCGCCAGCAGCAAAGGGACAGCCCAAGAGACCCAGTACTTC
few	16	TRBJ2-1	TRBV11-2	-	CASSLGRSSSYNEQFF	TGTGCCAGCAGCTTAGGTCGCAGTAGCTCCTACAATGAGCAGTTCTTC
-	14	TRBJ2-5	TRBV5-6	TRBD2	CASSFLAAQETQYF	TGTGCCAGCAGCTTCCTAGCGGCCCAAGAGACCCAGTACTTC
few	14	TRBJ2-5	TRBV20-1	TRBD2	CSAMTSGGFGTQYF	TGCAGTGCAATGACTAGCGGGGGTTTCGGGACCCAGTACTTC
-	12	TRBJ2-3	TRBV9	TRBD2	CASTGGGNTQYF	TGTGCCAGCACCGGGGGGGGAAATACGCAGTATTTT
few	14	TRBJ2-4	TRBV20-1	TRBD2	CSAGTSEAKNIQYF	TGCAGTGCTGGGACTAGTGAGGCCAAAAACATTCAGTACTTC
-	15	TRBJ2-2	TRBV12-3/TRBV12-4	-	CASMGGLGNTGELFF	TGTGCCAGCATGGGGGGCTTAGGGAACACCGGGGAGCTGTTTTTT
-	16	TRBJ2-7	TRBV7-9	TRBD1	CASSLAGQGETYEQYF	TGTGCCAGCAGCTTAGCGGGACAGGGGGAAACCTACGAGCAGTACTTC
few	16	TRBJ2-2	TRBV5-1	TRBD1	CASSYRTGGNTGELFF	TGCGCCAGCAGCTATCGGACAGGGGGGAACACCGGGGAGCTGTTTTTT
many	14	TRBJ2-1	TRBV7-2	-	CASSLIVGEAEQFF	TGTGCCAGCAGCTTAATAGTAGGGGAAGCTGAGCAGTTCTTC
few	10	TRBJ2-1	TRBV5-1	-	CASSPSEVFF	TGCGCCAGCAGCCCCTCGGAGGTGTTCTTC
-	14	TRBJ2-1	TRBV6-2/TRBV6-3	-	CASSPGPFDNEQFF	TGTGCCAGCAGTCCGGGACCATTTGACAATGAGCAGTTCTTC
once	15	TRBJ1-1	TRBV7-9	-	CASSLGATMNTEAFF	TGTGCCAGCAGCTTAGGCGCAACGATGAACACTGAAGCTTTCTTT
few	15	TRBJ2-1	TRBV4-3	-	CASSQAGAEYNEQFF	TGCGCCAGCAGCCAAGCGGGAGCGGAGTACAATGAGCAGTTCTTC
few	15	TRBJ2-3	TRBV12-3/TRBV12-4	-	CASKRDTSSTDTQYF	TGTGCCAGCAAGAGGGACACTTCTAGCACAGATACGCAGTATTTT
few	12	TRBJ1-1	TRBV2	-	CASSEGGRQAFF	TGTGCCAGCAGTGAAGGGGGCAGGCAAGCTTTCTTT
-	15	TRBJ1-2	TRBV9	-	CASSVGRGQGYGYTF	TGTGCCAGCAGCGTTGGGCGGGGGCAGGGCTATGGCTACACCTTC
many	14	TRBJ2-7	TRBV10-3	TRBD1	CAISRGQGAQEQYF	TGTGCCATCAGTCGCGGACAGGGGGCTCAAGAGCAGTACTTC
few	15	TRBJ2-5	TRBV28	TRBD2	CASSAGLAGGETQYF	TGTGCCAGCAGTGCCGGGCTAGCGGGCGGAGAGACCCAGTACTTC
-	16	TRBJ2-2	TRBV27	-	CASSLPRDTNTGELFF	TGTGCCAGCAGTCTCCCCCGGGACACAAACACCGGGGAGCTGTTTTTT
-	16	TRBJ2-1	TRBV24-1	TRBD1	CATSDPLTGGYNEQFF	TGTGCCACCAGTGATCCTCTGACAGGGGGTTACAATGAGCAGTTCTTC
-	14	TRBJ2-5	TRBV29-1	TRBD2	CSVSSGSRVETQYF	TGCAGCGTTTCTAGCGGGAGTCGGGTGGAGACCCAGTACTTC
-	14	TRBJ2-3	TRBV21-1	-	CASSTPFSTDTQYF	TGTGCCAGTTCTACTCCTTTTAGCACAGATACGCAGTATTTT
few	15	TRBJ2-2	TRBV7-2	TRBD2	CASSRTSGTTGELFF	TGTGCCAGCAGCCGGACTAGCGGGACTACCGGGGAGCTGTTTTTT
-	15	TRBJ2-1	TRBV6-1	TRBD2	CASNLAGGPENEQFF	TGTGCCAGCAACTTAGCGGGAGGGCCGGAAAATGAGCAGTTCTTC
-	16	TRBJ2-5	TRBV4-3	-	CASSQDALFSQETQYF	TGCGCCAGCAGCCAAGACGCTCTTTTTTCCCAAGAGACCCAGTACTTC
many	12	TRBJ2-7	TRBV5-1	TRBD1	CASTPGGGEQYF	TGCGCCAGCACCCCAGGGGGCGGCGAGCAGTACTTC
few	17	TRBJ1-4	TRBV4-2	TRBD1	CASSGIGRTGALEKLFF	TGTGCCAGCAGCGGAATCGGTAGGACAGGGGCGCTGGAAAAACTGTTTTTT
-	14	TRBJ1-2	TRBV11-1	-	CASSFGMGNYGYTF	TGTGCCAGCAGCTTTGGAATGGGGAACTATGGCTACACCTTC
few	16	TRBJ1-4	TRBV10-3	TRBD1	CAIAPGDRVKSEKLFF	TGTGCCATAGCTCCGGGAGACAGGGTGAAAAGTGAAAAACTGTTTTTT
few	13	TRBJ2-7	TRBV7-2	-	CASNFQGSYEQYF	TGTGCCAGCAACTTTCAGGGTTCCTACGAGCAGTACTTC
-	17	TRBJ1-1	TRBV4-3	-	CASSQIRRDTLNTEAFF	TGCGCCAGCAGCCAGATTCGGAGGGACACATTGAACACTGAAGCTTTCTTT
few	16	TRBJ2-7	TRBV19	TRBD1	CASSIASGTGVDEQYF	TGTGCCAGTAGTATCGCATCCGGGACAGGGGTCGACGAGCAGTACTTC
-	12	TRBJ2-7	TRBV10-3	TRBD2	CAGSGTSYEQYF	TGTGCCGGATCCGGGACTAGCTACGAGCAGTACTTC
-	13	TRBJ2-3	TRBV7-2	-	CASKERNTDTQYF	TGTGCCAGCAAAGAGCGGAACACAGATACGCAGTATTTT
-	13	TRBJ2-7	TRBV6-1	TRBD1	CASRFGQAYEQYF	TGTGCCAGCCGATTCGGACAGGCCTACGAGCAGTACTTC